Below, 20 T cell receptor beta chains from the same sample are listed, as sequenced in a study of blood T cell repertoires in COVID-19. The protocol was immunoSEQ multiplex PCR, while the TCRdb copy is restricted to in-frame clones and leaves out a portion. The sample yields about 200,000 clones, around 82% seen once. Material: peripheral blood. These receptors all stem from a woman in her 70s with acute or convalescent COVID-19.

The CDR3 sequence: CASSPWAGDTEAFF. The CDR3, as DNA: TGTGCCAGCTCACCCTGGGCGGGAGACACTGAAGCTTTCTTT. J is TRBJ1-1 and V is TRBV18; D remains unclear. CDR3 length: 14 amino acids. CDR1 and CDR2 (germline): KGHSH, LQKENI. Trimming took 3 bases from V and 3 from J, leaving 11 bases between them.

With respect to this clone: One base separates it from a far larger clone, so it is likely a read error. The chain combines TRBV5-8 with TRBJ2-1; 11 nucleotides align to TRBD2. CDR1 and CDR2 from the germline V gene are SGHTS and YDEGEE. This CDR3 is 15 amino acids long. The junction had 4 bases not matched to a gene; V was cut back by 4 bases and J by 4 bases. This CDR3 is CASSPGTSGYNEQFF. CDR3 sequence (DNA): TGTGCCAGCAGCCCAGGGACTAGCGGTTACAATGAGCAGTTCTTC.

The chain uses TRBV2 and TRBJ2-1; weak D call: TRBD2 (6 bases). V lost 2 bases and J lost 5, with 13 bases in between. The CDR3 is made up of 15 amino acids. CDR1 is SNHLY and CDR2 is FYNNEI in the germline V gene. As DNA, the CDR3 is TGTGCCAGCAGTGAATTCCAGGGACTCGACAATGAGCAGTTCTTC. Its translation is CASSEFQGLDNEQFF.

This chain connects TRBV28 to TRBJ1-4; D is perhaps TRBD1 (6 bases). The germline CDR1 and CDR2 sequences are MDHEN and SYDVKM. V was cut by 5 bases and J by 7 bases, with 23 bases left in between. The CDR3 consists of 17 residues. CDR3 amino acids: CASSTILQGYGGEKLFF. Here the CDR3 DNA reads TGTGCCAGCAGTACGATCTTACAGGGCTATGGGGGTGAAAAACTGTTTTTT.

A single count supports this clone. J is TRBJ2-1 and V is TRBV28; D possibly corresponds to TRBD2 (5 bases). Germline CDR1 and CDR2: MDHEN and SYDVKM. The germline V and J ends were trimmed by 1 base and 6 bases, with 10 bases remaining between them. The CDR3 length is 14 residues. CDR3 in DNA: TGTGCCAGCAGTTTATCCCCTAGCCTCAATGAGCAGTTCTTC. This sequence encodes CASSLSPSLNEQFF. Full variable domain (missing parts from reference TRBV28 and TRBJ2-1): DVKVTQSSRYLVKRTGEKVFLECVQDMDHENMFWYRQDPGLGLRLIYFSYDVKMKEKGDIPEGYSVSREKKERFSLILESASTNQTSMYLCASSLSPSLNEQFFGPGTRLTVL.

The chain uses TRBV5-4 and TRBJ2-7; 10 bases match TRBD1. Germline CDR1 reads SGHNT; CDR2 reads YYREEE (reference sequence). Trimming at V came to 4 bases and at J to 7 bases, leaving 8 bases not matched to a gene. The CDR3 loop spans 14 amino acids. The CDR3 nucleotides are TGTGCCAGCAGCACCCCGGGACAGGGGTGGGAGCAGTACTTC. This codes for CASSTPGQGWEQYF.

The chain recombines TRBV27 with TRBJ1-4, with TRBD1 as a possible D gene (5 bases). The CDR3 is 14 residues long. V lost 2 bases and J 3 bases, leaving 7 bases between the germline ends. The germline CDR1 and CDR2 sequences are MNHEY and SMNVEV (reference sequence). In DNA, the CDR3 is TGTGCCAGCAGTTTAGGGGGGGCTAATGAAAAACTGTTTTTT. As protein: CASSLGGANEKLFF. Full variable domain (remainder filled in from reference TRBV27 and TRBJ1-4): EAQVTQNPRYLITVTGKKLTVTCSQNMNHEYMSWYRQDPGLGLRQIYYSMNVEVTDKGDVPEGYKVSRKEKRNFPLILESPSPNQTSLYFCASSLGGANEKLFFGSGTQLSVL.

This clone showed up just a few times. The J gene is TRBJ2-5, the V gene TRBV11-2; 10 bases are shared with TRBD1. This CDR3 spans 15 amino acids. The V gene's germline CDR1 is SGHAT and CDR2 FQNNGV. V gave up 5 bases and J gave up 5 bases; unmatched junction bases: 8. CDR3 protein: CASSPNTGQGETQYF. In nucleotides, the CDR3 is TGTGCCAGCAGCCCAAACACGGGACAGGGGGAGACCCAGTACTTC. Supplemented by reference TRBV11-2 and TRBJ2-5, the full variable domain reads EAGVAQSPRYKIIEKRQSVAFWCNPISGHATLYWYQQILGQGPKLLIQFQNNGVVDDSQLPKDRFSAERLKGVDSTLKIQPAKLEDSAVYLCASSPNTGQGETQYFGPGTRLLVL.

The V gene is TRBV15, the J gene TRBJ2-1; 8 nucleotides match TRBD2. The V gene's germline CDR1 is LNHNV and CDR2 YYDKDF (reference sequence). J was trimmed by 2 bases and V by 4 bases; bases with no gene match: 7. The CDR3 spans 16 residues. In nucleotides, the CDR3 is TGTGCCACCAGCATTAAGCGGGAGACAACCTACAATGAGCAGTTCTTC. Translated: CATSIKRETTYNEQFF.

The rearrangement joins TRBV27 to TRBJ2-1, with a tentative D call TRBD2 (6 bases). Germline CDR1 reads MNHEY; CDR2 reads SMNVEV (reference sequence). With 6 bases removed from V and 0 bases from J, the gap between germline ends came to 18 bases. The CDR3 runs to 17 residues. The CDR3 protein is CASSFLSGASSYNEQFF. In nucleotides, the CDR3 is TGTGCCAGCAGCTTCCTTAGCGGAGCCTCCTCCTACAATGAGCAGTTCTTC.

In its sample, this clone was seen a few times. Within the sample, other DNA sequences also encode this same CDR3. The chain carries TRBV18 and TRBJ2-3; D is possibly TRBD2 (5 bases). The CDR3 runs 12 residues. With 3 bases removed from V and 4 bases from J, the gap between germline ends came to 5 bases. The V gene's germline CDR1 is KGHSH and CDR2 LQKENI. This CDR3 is CASSPEADTQYF. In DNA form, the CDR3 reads TGTGCCAGCTCACCGGAGGCAGATACGCAGTATTTT.

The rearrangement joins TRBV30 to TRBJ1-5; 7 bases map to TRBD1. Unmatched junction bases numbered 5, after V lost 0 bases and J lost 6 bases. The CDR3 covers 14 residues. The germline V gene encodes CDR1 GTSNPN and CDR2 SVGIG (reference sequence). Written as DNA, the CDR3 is TGTGCCTGGAGTGTACAGGGGCCCGGTCAGCCCCAGCATTTT. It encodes CAWSVQGPGQPQHF. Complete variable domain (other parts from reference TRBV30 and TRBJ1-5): SQTIHQWPATLVQPVGSPLSLECTVEGTSNPNLYWYRQAAGRGLQLLFYSVGIGQISSEVPQNLSASRPQDRQFILSSKKLLLSDSGFYLCAWSVQGPGQPQHFGDGTRLSIL.

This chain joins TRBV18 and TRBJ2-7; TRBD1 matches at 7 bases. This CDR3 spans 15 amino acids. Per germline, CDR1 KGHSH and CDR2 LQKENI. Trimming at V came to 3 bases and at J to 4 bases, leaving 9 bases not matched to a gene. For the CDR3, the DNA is TGTGCCAGCTCACCCGGCTGGACAGGAACTTACGAGCAGTACTTC. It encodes CASSPGWTGTYEQYF.

The CDR3 is CASSQDLEGIAGKFF. As DNA, the CDR3 is TGTGCCAGCAGCCAAGATCTTGAGGGGATAGCGGGAAAGTTCTTC. The chain has TRBV3-1 (or the pseudogene TRBV3-2) and TRBJ2-1; TRBD2 matches 8 bases. The CDR3 totals 15 residues. The V and J ends lost 0 bases and 14 bases, in that order; junction bases with no gene match: 12. Germline assignment: CDR1 LGHDT and CDR2 YNNKEL (reference sequence).

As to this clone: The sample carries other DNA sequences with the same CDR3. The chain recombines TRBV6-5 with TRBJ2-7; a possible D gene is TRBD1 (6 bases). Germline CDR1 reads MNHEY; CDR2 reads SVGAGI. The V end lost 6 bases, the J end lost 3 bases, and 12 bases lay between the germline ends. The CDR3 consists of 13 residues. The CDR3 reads CASRGDKLYEQYF. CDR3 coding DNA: TGTGCCAGCAGGGGGGACAAACTCTACGAGCAGTACTTC.

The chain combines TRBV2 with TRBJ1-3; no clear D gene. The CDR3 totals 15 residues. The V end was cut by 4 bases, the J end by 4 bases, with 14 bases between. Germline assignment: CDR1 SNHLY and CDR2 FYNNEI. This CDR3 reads CASSALRVQGNTIYF. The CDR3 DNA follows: TGTGCCAGCAGTGCGTTGAGGGTGCAGGGAAACACCATATATTTT.

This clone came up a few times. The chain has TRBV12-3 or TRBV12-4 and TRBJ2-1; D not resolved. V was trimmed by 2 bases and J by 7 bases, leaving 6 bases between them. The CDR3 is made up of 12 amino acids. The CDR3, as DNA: TGTGCCAGCAGTTTAAACGGGAATGAGCAGTTCTTC. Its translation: CASSLNGNEQFF.

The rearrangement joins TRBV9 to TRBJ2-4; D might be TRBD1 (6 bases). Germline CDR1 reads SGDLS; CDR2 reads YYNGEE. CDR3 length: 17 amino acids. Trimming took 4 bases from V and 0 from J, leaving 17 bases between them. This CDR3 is CASSNYRALRAKNIQYF. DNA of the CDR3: TGTGCCAGCAGCAACTACAGGGCCCTAAGAGCCAAAAACATTCAGTACTTC.

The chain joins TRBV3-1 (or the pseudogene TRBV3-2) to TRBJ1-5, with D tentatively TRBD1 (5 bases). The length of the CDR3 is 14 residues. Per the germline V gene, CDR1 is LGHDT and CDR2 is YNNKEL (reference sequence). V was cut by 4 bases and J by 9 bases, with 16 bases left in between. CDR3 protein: CASSPGHGSRPQHF. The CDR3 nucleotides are TGTGCCAGCAGCCCTGGACATGGCTCCAGGCCCCAGCATTTT.

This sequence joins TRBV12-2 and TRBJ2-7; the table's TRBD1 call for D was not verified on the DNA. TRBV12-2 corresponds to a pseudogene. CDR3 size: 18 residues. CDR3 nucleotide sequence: TGTGCAAGCTCCCCGCCAGGCCCGGCTGGGGACACACGATACGAGCAGTACTTC. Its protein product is CASSPPGPAGDTRYEQYF.